Presented here are 13 T cell receptor beta chains from one specimen sequenced in a study of T cell changes during pregnancy in multiple sclerosis. The protocol was immunoSEQ multiplex PCR, while the TCRdb copy is restricted to in-frame clones and leaves out a portion. The table includes more than 45,000 clones, approximately 92% detected once. The sample was CD4+ T cells from peripheral blood mononuclear cells, taken after pregnancy. Receptors originate from a female donor with multiple sclerosis, enrolled in a pregnancy study.

The chain joins TRBV7-2 to TRBJ1-2; D remains ambiguous. Between the trimmed V and J ends, which lost 2 bases and 0 bases, there was a span of 4 bases. Germline loops: CDR1 SGHTA, CDR2 FQGNSA. The CDR3 length is 13 residues. The CDR3 region has the DNA TGTGCCAGCAGCTTACAATCTAACTATGGCTACACCTTC. It is translated as CASSLQSNYGYTF.

The chain couples TRBV6-1 to TRBJ1-5, with D hard to call. V was cut by 4 bases and J by 1 base, with 20 bases left in between. The CDR3 is 18 residues long. CDR1 and CDR2 (germline): MNHNS, SASEGT. This CDR3 is CASSAPAGGSPSNQPQHF. Here the CDR3 DNA reads TGTGCCAGCAGTGCCCCGGCGGGAGGGTCCCCGAGCAATCAGCCCCAGCATTTT.

The chain employs TRBV11-3 and TRBJ2-7; D perhaps matches TRBD2 (6 bases). Trimming shortened V by 4 bases and J by 3 bases, and 19 bases separated the two germline ends. CDR1 is SGHNT and CDR2 is YENEEA in the germline V gene. There are 16 residues in the CDR3. CDR3 nucleotides: TGTGCCAGCAGCTGGAACGGCCAGGGACTCAACTACGAGCAGTACTTC. It encodes CASSWNGQGLNYEQYF.

V usage is TRBV7-9 and J usage is TRBJ2-1, with TRBD2 matching over 8 bases. V dropped 4 bases and J dropped 2; count of bases not matched to a gene: 10. The CDR3 totals 17 residues. Per the germline V gene, CDR1 is SEHNR and CDR2 is FQNEAQ (reference sequence). The CDR3: CASSSSATSAPYNEQFF. CDR3 nucleotides: TGTGCCAGCAGCTCCTCAGCGACTAGCGCGCCCTACAATGAGCAGTTCTTC.

The chain uses TRBV19 and TRBJ1-5; TRBD1 might be the D (5 bases). Germline CDR1 reads LNHDA; CDR2 reads SQIVND (reference sequence). V dropped 3 bases and J dropped 6 bases, with 18 bases sitting between them. The CDR3 loop spans 16 amino acids. This CDR3 is CASSITRQTFFQPQHF. Here the CDR3 DNA reads TGTGCCAGTAGTATTACTCGACAGACATTTTTTCAGCCCCAGCATTTT.

A single count supports this clone. The V gene is TRBV27, the J gene TRBJ2-1, with 9 bases identical to TRBD2. CDR3 length: 19 residues. Germline V CDR1 and CDR2: MNHEY, SMNVEV (reference sequence). The ends lost 2 bases at V and 5 bases at J; junction bases unmatched: 16. The CDR3 here is CASSLEVRGGRAPNNEQFF. As DNA, the CDR3 is TGTGCCAGCAGTTTAGAAGTCCGGGGCGGGAGGGCCCCCAACAATGAGCAGTTCTTC.

This chain links TRBV5-6 with TRBJ2-1; 7 nucleotides align to TRBD1. Germline V gives CDR1 SGHDT, CDR2 YYEEEE. Losses at the gene ends were 3 bases for V and 8 bases for J; bases not matched to a gene: 11. The CDR3 length is 15 residues. The CDR3 loop reads CASSSRVQGKYEQFF. CDR3 bases: TGTGCCAGCAGCTCCCGAGTACAGGGGAAGTATGAGCAGTTCTTC.

As regards this clone: The sample holds other DNA sequences that translate to the same CDR3. V usage is TRBV18 and J usage is TRBJ2-2; D perhaps matches TRBD1 (6 bases). This CDR3 has 14 residues. V was pared by 3 bases and J by 3 bases, with 8 bases between. CDR1 is KGHSH, CDR2 LQKENI, per germline. The CDR3 DNA reads TGTGCCAGCTCACCTGGACAGTACACCGGGGAGCTGTTTTTT. Translating gives CASSPGQYTGELFF.

The chain uses TRBV5-1 and TRBJ2-1, with 8 bases matching TRBD1. The V segment lost 2 bases and the J segment 9 bases; nucleotides outside the gene matches: 10. Looked up from germline, CDR1 is SGHRS and CDR2 is YFSETQ. The CDR3 covers 15 residues. The CDR3 is CASSLNRGSEAEQFF. The CDR3 nucleotides read TGCGCCAGCAGCTTAAACAGGGGGTCCGAAGCTGAGCAGTTCTTC.

V is TRBV5-4 and J is TRBJ1-2, with 9 bases identical to TRBD1. CDR1 and CDR2 from the germline V gene are SGHNT and YYREEE (reference sequence). This CDR3 is built from 14 residues. The J segment lost 2 bases and the V segment lost 4 bases, leaving 3 bases of the junction unmatched. The CDR3 region has the DNA TGTGCCAGCAGCCCGGACAGGGGAAACTATGGCTACACCTTC. Protein sequence: CASSPDRGNYGYTF.

The chain employs TRBV7-2 and TRBJ2-5; TRBD2 agrees at 9 bases. The V and J ends lost 6 bases and 0 bases, in that order; junction bases with no gene match: 8. The CDR3 is 16 residues long. CDR1 is SGHTA, CDR2 FQGNSA, per germline. The CDR3 spells CASSSRVAGDQETQYF. The CDR3 DNA is TGTGCCAGCAGTTCACGGGTAGCGGGAGACCAAGAGACCCAGTACTTC.

The chain carries TRBV19 and TRBJ1-4; D may be TRBD1 (6 bases). CDR1 LNHDA and CDR2 SQIVND come from the germline V gene (reference sequence). V lost 6 bases and J 6 bases, leaving 17 bases between the germline ends. The CDR3 runs 15 residues. Here the CDR3 reads CASSNFGGADEKLFF. Written as DNA, the CDR3 is TGTGCCAGTAGCAATTTCGGGGGGGCCGATGAAAAACTGTTTTTT. Combining the CDR3 with reference TRBV19 and TRBJ1-4 gives the whole variable domain DGGITQSPKYLFRKEGQNVTLSCEQNLNHDAMYWYRQDPGQGLRLIYYSQIVNDFQKGDIAEGYSVSREKKESFPLTVTSAQKNPTAFYLCASSNFGGADEKLFFGSGTQLSVL.

The chain couples TRBV30 to TRBJ2-3; 7 nucleotides align to TRBD2. CDR1 and CDR2 from the germline V gene are GTSNPN and SVGIG (reference sequence). V dropped 0 bases and J dropped 4; count of bases not matched to a gene: 1. This CDR3 contains 13 residues. The DNA for the CDR3 is TGTGCCTGGAGTGTGGGGGGGGCAGATACGCAGTATTTT. Translation: CAWSVGGADTQYF. The full variable domain, in which reference TRBV30 and TRBJ2-3 provide the parts outside the CDR3, is SQTIHQWPATLVQPVGSPLSLECTVEGTSNPNLYWYRQAAGRGLQLLFYSVGIGQISSEVPQNLSASRPQDRQFILSSKKLLLSDSGFYLCAWSVGGADTQYFGPGTRLTVL.